This record concerns one T cell receptor (beta chain) sequence. Antigen specificity is unknown. The data derive from a study of beta chain features in type 1 diabetes. Overall study results and limits: TCRB CDR3s were moderately but significantly shorter in Type 1 diabetes patients in all four CD4+ subsets.

The investigators reverse transcribed all of the isolated RNA, so they sequenced expressed TCRB transcripts. TCRdb's copy holds only in-frame clones and misses some; the assay was immunoSEQ multiplex PCR. The profile shows 160,000 or so clones, roughly 60% of them singletons. Germline CDR1 reads MNHNY; CDR2 reads SVGAGI (reference sequence). This CDR3 is 15 amino acids long. V was cut by 4 bases and J by 6 bases, with 18 bases left in between. The sequencing sample was made of naive CD4+ T cells from blood. The rearrangement joins TRBV6-6 to TRBJ1-1, with D perhaps TRBD1 (5 bases). The receptor was derived from a man aged 30 to 39 with type 1 diabetes. The CDR3 here is CASSSYHDSNSEAFF. The CDR3 nucleotides are TGTGCCAGCAGTTCGTACCATGACAGTAACTCTGAAGCTTTCTTT.